This entry lists 25 T cell receptor beta chains sequenced from one sample in a study. TCRdb re-called the 5' RACE reads through MiXCR, storing one row per CDR3 protein. The data show around 33,000 distinct CDR3 sequences, with roughly 24% seen just once and 4.3% held by the top ten. Sequencing input: memory CD4+ T cells sorted from blood. Documented subset: memory CD4+ T cells, CD4+CD45RO+CD25-. The receptor source for this set is a female donor with breast cancer.

The chain combines TRBV24-1 with TRBJ1-2; TRBD1 is a possible D gene (5 bases). This CDR3 has 16 residues. V lost 4 bases and J lost 7, with 21 bases in between. The germline V gene has CDR1 KGHDR and CDR2 SFDVKD. CDR3 loop: CATSDQRDPPLSGYTF. The CDR3 bases are TGTGCCACCAGTGACCAAAGGGACCCACCTCTCAGTGGCTACACCTTC.

Remarks on this clonotype: A much larger clone is a single base away; this may be a read error. V usage is TRBV10-3 and J usage is TRBJ1-2; D is perhaps TRBD1 (5 bases). The CDR3 contains 15 residues. From germline, CDR1 is ENHRY and CDR2 SYGVKD. With 0 bases removed from V and 3 bases from J, the gap between germline ends came to 11 bases. The CDR3, as DNA: TGTGCCATCAGTGAGTCGAGCAGGGATGACTATGGCTACACCTTC. Encoded protein: CAISESSRDDYGYTF.

The gene calls are TRBV10-2 and TRBJ2-7, with 9 bases identical to TRBD1. The CDR3 is made up of 14 amino acids. CDR1 and CDR2 (germline): WSHSY, SAAADI. V lost 6 bases and J lost 5; bases outside the gene matches: 8. CDR3 coding DNA: TGCGCCAGCAGCGAGGGACAGGGTACACACGAGCAGTACTTC. It codes for CASSEGQGTHEQYF.

The gene calls are TRBV6-6 and TRBJ1-1, with a weak D call TRBD1 (6 bases). The CDR3 length is 14 residues. The V gene's germline CDR1 is MNHNY and CDR2 SVGAGI (reference sequence). V lost 6 bases to trimming and J lost 1 base, with 12 bases between them. CDR3 bases: TGTGCCAGCAGCCAACAGGGACCGAACACTGAAGCTTTCTTT. Its translation is CASSQQGPNTEAFF.

V is TRBV12-3 or TRBV12-4 and J is TRBJ1-6; D is uncertain. V lost 7 bases to trimming and J lost 7 bases, with 11 bases between them. This CDR3 contains 13 residues. The CDR3 protein is CASTLGPNSPLHF. CDR3 in DNA: TGTGCCAGCACTCTAGGGCCCAATTCACCCCTCCACTTT.

This clonotype was detected ten times or more. This rearrangement joins TRBV20-1 to TRBJ1-4; no definite D call. CDR1 DFQATT and CDR2 SNEGSKA come from the germline V gene (reference sequence). The CDR3 runs to 15 residues. V was trimmed by 0 bases and J by 7 bases, leaving 15 bases between them. For the CDR3, the DNA is TGCAGTGCTAGAGATTCCAAGACGGACCTTGAAAAACTGTTTTTT. Its translation: CSARDSKTDLEKLFF.

In this sample, this clonotype turned up many times. This chain links TRBV12-3 or TRBV12-4 with TRBJ2-1; D is possibly TRBD1 (6 bases). The CDR3 consists of 13 residues. Trimming stripped 7 bases from V and 8 bases from J, with 15 bases between. The CDR3 spells CASTLETGDEQFF. CDR3 in DNA: TGTGCCAGCACCCTGGAGACAGGAGATGAGCAGTTCTTC.

This clonotype was observed a few times. At one end, the junction sequence differs from germline, possibly due to a read error. This chain uses TRBV27 with TRBJ1-5; D is unresolved. The CDR3 runs to 12 residues. Germline-derived CDR1 and CDR2 are MNHEY and SMNVEV (reference sequence). CDR3 residues: CASGFSKREQNF. The CDR3 nucleotides are TGTGCCAGCGGATTTTCTAAGAGGGAGCAAAATTTT.

This clonotype was found a few times. The chain has TRBV18 and TRBJ2-7; 9 bases are a match to TRBD1. V dropped 5 bases and J dropped 6; count of bases not matched to a gene: 11. Germline CDR1 is KGHSH and CDR2 is LQKENI. The length of the CDR3 is 15 residues. Here the CDR3 DNA reads TGTGCCAGCTCAGCCAACAGGGGGCAAAACGGCGAGCAGTACTTC. Amino acids: CASSANRGQNGEQYF. The full variable domain, completed using reference TRBV18 and TRBJ2-7, is NAGVMQNPRHLVRRRGQEARLRCSPMKGHSHVYWYRQLPEEGLKFMVYLQKENIIDESGMPKERFSAEFPKEGPSILRIQQVVRGDSAAYFCASSANRGQNGEQYFGPGTRLTVT.

This clonotype was seen more than once but under ten times. V and J are TRBV5-3 and TRBJ1-5; 8 bases are a match to TRBD1. TRBV5-3 is marked as an open reading frame, function uncertain. The J segment lost 3 bases and the V segment lost 4 bases, leaving 9 bases of the junction unmatched. CDR3 length: 16 amino acids. CDR3 bases: TGTGCCAGAAGCGGACAGGGAGAACTTACCAATCAGCCCCAGCATTTT. Its translation is CARSGQGELTNQPQHF.

As to this clonotype: Just one base apart from a much larger clone, this may be a read error. The CDR3: CGSSNQGMAGNTIYF. In nucleotides, the CDR3 is TGTGGCAGCAGTAACCAGGGGATGGCTGGAAACACCATATATTTT. J is TRBJ1-3 and V is TRBV6-5, with D possibly matching TRBD1 (6 bases). The CDR3 covers 15 residues. CDR1 MNHEY and CDR2 SVGAGI come from the germline V gene.

This clonotype was observed a single time. The junction does not match germline at one end; this may be a read error. The rearrangement links TRBV6-5 to TRBJ2-7; D perhaps matches TRBD2 (7 bases). This CDR3 is built from 15 residues. CDR1 is MNHEY and CDR2 is SVGAGI in the germline V gene. The CDR3 sequence is CAGSPPGGPVDEQYF. CDR3 DNA: TGTGCCGGCAGTCCCCCCGGGGGGCCCGTGGATGAGCAGTACTTC.

The chain carries TRBV20-1 and TRBJ1-1; 7 nucleotides agree with TRBD1. V gave up 6 bases and J gave up 1 base; unmatched junction bases: 5. This CDR3 comprises 13 residues. CDR1 and CDR2 (germline): DFQATT, SNEGSKA (reference sequence). The CDR3 nucleotides are TGCAGTGCCGAAGGGACAGAGAACACTGAAGCTTTCTTT. This sequence encodes CSAEGTENTEAFF.

This clonotype was seen a few times. The chain recombines TRBV7-3 with TRBJ2-2; D gene unclear. Germline V gene data show CDR1 as SGHTA and CDR2 as FQGTGA. CDR3 size: 11 residues. The V end was cut by 3 bases, the J end by 7 bases, with 3 bases between. The CDR3 loop is CASSLDGELFF. DNA for the CDR3: TGTGCCAGCAGCTTGGACGGGGAGCTGTTTTTT.

A word on this clonotype: A single base separates this from a much larger clone, so it may be a read error. The chain couples TRBV7-9 to TRBJ2-1; the D call may be TRBD1 or TRBD2 (5 bases each). The CDR3 runs to 17 residues. Germline V gives CDR1 SEHNR, CDR2 FQNEAQ (reference sequence). The CDR3 DNA reads TGTGCCAGCAGCTCAGAGAAACCGGGACGCACCTACAATGAGCGGTTCTTC. Translation gives CASSSEKPGRTYNERFF.

The CDR3 nucleotides read TGTGCCAGCAGCACGGACCGAGATCAGCCCCAGCATTTT. It codes for CASSTDRDQPQHF. V gene TRBV11-2 combines with J gene TRBJ1-5, with D hard to call. Germline V gene lookup returns CDR1 SGHAT and CDR2 FQNNGV. The CDR3 runs 13 residues. V was pared by 5 bases and J by 5 bases, with 10 bases between.

Note on this clonotype: One base away lies a much larger clone, so this may be a sequencing read error. V and J are TRBV12-3 or TRBV12-4 and TRBJ2-7, with 9 bases that match TRBD1. The CDR3 has 12 amino acids. Germline trimming cut 6 bases from V and 6 bases from J; bases unmatched to any gene: 3. The CDR3 nucleotides are TGTGCCAGCAGCGGGACAGGGAGCGAGCAGTACTTC. This gives the protein CASSGTGSEQYF.

This clonotype was found many times. The chain carries TRBV5-1 and TRBJ1-2; tentatively, D is TRBD1 (6 bases). The CDR3 extends over 13 amino acids. The ends were cut back, 4 bases at V and 4 bases at J, with 11 bases in the middle. The V gene's germline CDR1 is SGHRS and CDR2 YFSETQ. CDR3 amino acids: CASSAQGRYGYTF. The CDR3 DNA reads TGCGCCAGCAGCGCACAGGGACGCTATGGCTACACCTTC. Filled out from reference TRBV5-1 and TRBJ1-2, the complete variable domain reads KAGVTQTPRYLIKTRGQQVTLSCSPISGHRSVSWYQQTPGQGLQFLFEYFSETQRNKGNFPGRFSGRQFSNSRSEMNVSTLELGDSALYLCASSAQGRYGYTFGSGTRLTVV.

The chain links TRBV6-5 to TRBJ1-3, with 9 bases aligning to TRBD1. Germline trimming cut 6 bases from V and 1 base from J; bases unmatched to any gene: 7. The germline CDR1 and CDR2 sequences are MNHEY and SVGAGI. The CDR3 totals 16 residues. The CDR3 protein is CASSRPGTGSGNTIYF. CDR3 DNA sequence: TGTGCCAGCAGCCGTCCCGGGACAGGGTCTGGAAACACCATATATTTT.

The chain recombines TRBV15 with TRBJ2-5, with D maybe TRBD1 (6 bases). The germline gives CDR1 LNHNV, CDR2 YYDKDF (reference sequence). There are 15 residues in the CDR3. Trimming took off 5 bases at V and 1 base at J, with 14 bases between the two ends. The CDR3 nucleotides are TGTGCCACCAGCCCCCGGGCAGGGGCCCAAGAGACCCAGTACTTC. Protein sequence: CATSPRAGAQETQYF.

This clonotype has a handful of counts. The J gene is TRBJ2-5, the V gene TRBV6-5, with 8 positions matching TRBD2. The length of the CDR3 is 15 residues. V was pared by 7 bases and J by 0 bases, with 7 bases of the junction left unmatched. Germline assignment: CDR1 MNHEY and CDR2 SVGAGI. CDR3 sequence reads: CASTPSGGYQETQYF. The CDR3 coding sequence is TGTGCCAGCACCCCGAGCGGGGGATACCAAGAGACCCAGTACTTC.

This clonotype was seen many times. The chain links TRBV6-2 or TRBV6-3 to TRBJ1-2, with D perhaps matching TRBD1 (6 bases). The V end was cut by 6 bases, the J end by 3 bases, with 8 bases between. Per the germline V gene, CDR1 is MNHEY and CDR2 is SVGEGT. CDR3 size: 12 residues. DNA for the CDR3: TGTGCCAGCAGGGGGGCATACTATGGCTACACCTTC. Protein product: CASRGAYYGYTF.

This clonotype was seen many times. CDR3 in DNA: TGTGCCAGCAGCTTGGGACAGGGTAGGCACGAGCAGTACTTC. Its protein is CASSLGQGRHEQYF. This sequence joins TRBV7-3 and TRBJ2-7; TRBD1 matches at 9 bases. The CDR3 totals 14 residues. V shed 3 bases and J 5 bases; nucleotides not matched to a gene: 5. CDR1 and CDR2 (germline): SGHTA, FQGTGA.

The chain links TRBV29-1 to TRBJ2-1, with 12 bases aligning to TRBD1. In germline, CDR1 is SQVTM, CDR2 ANQGSEA. V was clipped by 1 base and J by 7 bases; unmatched bases: 8. There are 16 residues in the CDR3. CDR3 sequence reads: CSVEASGQGARNEQFF. CDR3 DNA: TGCAGCGTTGAAGCCTCGGGACAGGGGGCGCGGAATGAGCAGTTCTTC.

J is TRBJ2-1 and V is TRBV4-1; 8 bases fit TRBD2. Losses at the gene ends were 4 bases for V and 0 bases for J; bases not matched to a gene: 5. The germline CDR1 and CDR2 sequences are MGHRA and YSYEKL. The CDR3 sequence is 16 residues long. In nucleotides, the CDR3 is TGCGCCAGCAGCCGTTCCGGGACTAGCTCCTACAATGAGCAGTTCTTC. Translating gives CASSRSGTSSYNEQFF.